The 27 T cell receptor beta chains below all came from one sample that was sequenced in a study of cytomegalovirus exposure and HLA in healthy donors. A multiplex PCR was run with 60 Vbeta primers and 13 Jbeta primers. Sequencing was performed with immunoSEQ multiplex PCR; in TCRdb, only in-frame clones are kept and a portion is missing. The sample consists of 150,000 to 200,000 clones, approximately 85% of them appearing once. The specimen was PBMCs. These receptors were collected from a girl between 5 and 17 years old in good health and CMV-seropositive.

The chain combines TRBV6-6 with TRBJ1-3; 8 nucleotides line up with TRBD1. This CDR3 has 14 amino acids. J was trimmed by 4 bases and V by 7 bases; bases with no gene match: 6. Per the germline V gene, CDR1 is MNHNY and CDR2 is SVGAGI (reference sequence). CDR3 protein: CASTLGQGGNTIYF. CDR3 DNA sequence: TGTGCCAGCACCTTAGGACAGGGAGGAAACACCATATATTTT.

This clone was observed once. The V and J genes are TRBV4-3 and TRBJ2-3; 9 bases are a match to TRBD2. In germline, CDR1 is LGHNA, CDR2 YSLEER. This CDR3 region has 15 residues. The V gene end was trimmed by 0 bases and the J gene end by 7 bases; junction bases not matched to a gene: 5. The CDR3 is CASSQDVSGGNTQYF. DNA for the CDR3: TGCGCCAGCAGCCAAGATGTGAGCGGGGGGAATACGCAGTATTTT.

V usage is TRBV6-1 and J usage is TRBJ2-5; D is undetermined. CDR1 is MNHNS, CDR2 SASEGT, per germline. V was pared by 8 bases and J by 5 bases, with 12 bases between. CDR3 length: 12 amino acids. The CDR3 DNA is TGTGCCAGCTCCATTTTCGAGGAGACCCAGTACTTC. Translated: CASSIFEETQYF.

The chain is built from TRBV7-8 and TRBJ2-5; D call uncertain. V lost 1 base and J lost 1, with 4 bases in between. Germline V gives CDR1 SGHVS, CDR2 FQNEAQ. This CDR3 has 13 amino acids. The CDR3, as DNA: TGTGCCAGCAGCTTAGACTCCCAAGAGACCCAGTACTTC. Its protein is CASSLDSQETQYF.

The J gene is TRBJ2-7, the V gene TRBV6-1, with D possibly being TRBD1 (5 bases). Germline lookup yields CDR1 MNHNS and CDR2 SASEGT. The CDR3 sequence is 15 residues long. Trimming took 1 base from V and 6 from J, leaving 16 bases between them. The CDR3 region has the DNA TGTGCCAGCAGTGAAGACTCTTCCAGGGTAGGCGAGCAGTACTTC. Translated, it gives CASSEDSSRVGEQYF.

The chain carries TRBV6-1 and TRBJ2-5; 7 nucleotides match TRBD2. Germline CDR1 is MNHNS and CDR2 is SASEGT. The CDR3 has 13 amino acids. CDR3 bases: TGTGCTGGGAAGCGGGGTCGTTGGGAGACCCAGTACTTC. Translation gives CAGKRGRWETQYF.

The chain joins TRBV19 to TRBJ1-2; 10 positions agree with TRBD1. V shed 5 bases and J 9 bases; nucleotides not matched to a gene: 6. Germline V gene data show CDR1 as LNHDA and CDR2 as SQIVND (reference sequence). The CDR3 has 13 residues. The CDR3 loop is CASSPGTGVSYTF. In DNA form, the CDR3 reads TGTGCCAGTAGTCCCGGGACAGGGGTGAGCTACACCTTC.

This sequence joins TRBV27 and TRBJ1-6, with 7 bases lining up with TRBD1. Germline V gene data show CDR1 as MNHEY and CDR2 as SMNVEV (reference sequence). Unmatched junction bases numbered 10, after V lost 5 bases and J lost 9 bases. The CDR3 is made up of 15 amino acids. The CDR3 loop is CASSPRQGWGSPLHF. The CDR3 DNA reads TGTGCCAGCAGTCCCAGACAGGGATGGGGTTCACCCCTCCACTTT.

V and J are TRBV6-1 and TRBJ2-3; D gene unclear. Germline CDR1 reads MNHNS; CDR2 reads SASEGT. The CDR3 has 14 amino acids. Trimming took off 10 bases at V and 1 base at J, with 15 bases between the two ends. The CDR3 loop is CAIQILPRTDTQYF. In DNA, the CDR3 is TGTGCCATCCAGATTCTGCCTCGCACAGATACGCAGTATTTT.

The chain has TRBV6-5 and TRBJ2-1; D is perhaps TRBD1 (5 bases). CDR3 length equals 15 residues. The V end was cut by 6 bases, the J end by 0 bases, with 12 bases between. Germline V gene lookup returns CDR1 MNHEY and CDR2 SVGAGI. In nucleotides, the CDR3 is TGTGCCAGCAGGGTCAGGGTAAGCTCCTACAATGAGCAGTTCTTC. Amino acids: CASRVRVSSYNEQFF.

The rearrangement uses TRBV14 and TRBJ2-1; TRBD2 agrees at 10 bases. This CDR3 is built from 18 residues. The germline V gene has CDR1 SGHDN and CDR2 FVKESK. Germline trimming cut 4 bases from V and 0 bases from J; bases unmatched to any gene: 9. The CDR3 protein is CASSRETSGWFSYNEQFF. The DNA of the CDR3 is TGTGCCAGCAGCCGCGAGACTAGCGGGTGGTTCTCCTACAATGAGCAGTTCTTC.

The chain recombines TRBV29-1 with TRBJ2-5, with TRBD2 matching over 11 bases. Germline trimming cut 6 bases from V and 2 bases from J; bases unmatched to any gene: 14. The germline gives CDR1 SQVTM, CDR2 ANQGSEA. The CDR3 loop spans 17 amino acids. The CDR3 DNA follows: TGCAGCGTCGAACTAGCGGGGGACCTCAAACCTCAAGAGACCCAGTACTTC. It encodes CSVELAGDLKPQETQYF.

The chain uses TRBV6-1 and TRBJ2-7, with 10 positions matching TRBD1. The CDR3 sequence is 14 residues long. The V gene end was trimmed by 6 bases and the J gene end by 5 bases; junction bases not matched to a gene: 7. Germline assignment: CDR1 MNHNS and CDR2 SASEGT. This CDR3 is CASRRGQGVNEQYF. The CDR3 nucleotides read TGTGCCAGCAGGAGAGGACAGGGGGTTAACGAGCAGTACTTC.

The rearrangement uses TRBV5-1 and TRBJ2-5; a possible D gene is TRBD1 (6 bases). Germline V gene data show CDR1 as SGHRS and CDR2 as YFSETQ. The CDR3 has 14 amino acids. The V end lost 1 base, the J end lost 4 bases, and 11 bases lay between the germline ends. The CDR3 loop reads CASSLTGSRETQYF. The DNA for the CDR3 is TGCGCCAGCAGCTTGACAGGGTCAAGAGAGACCCAGTACTTC.

Here the CDR3 DNA reads TGTGCCAGCAGCCTACAGGGACAAAGCACCGGGGAGCTGTTTTTT. This gives the protein CASSLQGQSTGELFF. The V and J genes are TRBV7-6 and TRBJ2-2; possible D gene TRBD1, 6 bases. This CDR3 spans 15 amino acids. Germline values: CDR1 SGHVS, CDR2 FNYEAQ. Trimming took 5 bases from V and 4 from J, leaving 14 bases between them.

This clone was found a few times. The rearrangement links TRBV10-1 to TRBJ2-3; D may be TRBD2 (6 bases). V gave up 3 bases and J gave up 3 bases, with 16 bases separating them. The length of the CDR3 is 16 residues. The germline V gene has CDR1 WNHNN and CDR2 SYGVQD (reference sequence). The CDR3 DNA follows: TGCGCCAGCAGTGAAGGTTACGGGGGTAAAACAGATACGCAGTATTTT. It specifies CASSEGYGGKTDTQYF.

This chain uses TRBV5-8 with TRBJ1-2, with D possibly matching TRBD1 (6 bases). Germline values: CDR1 SGHTS, CDR2 YDEGEE. The V end was cut by 4 bases, the J end by 2 bases, with 9 bases between. This CDR3 has 13 residues. CDR3 nucleotide sequence: TGTGCCAGCAGCCTGAGGGGGAACTATGGCTACACCTTC. Translated: CASSLRGNYGYTF.

The chain combines TRBV5-6 with TRBJ2-2, with 7 bases that match TRBD2. CDR3 size: 16 residues. Unmatched junction bases numbered 2, after V lost 0 bases and J lost 0 bases. Germline-derived CDR1 and CDR2 are SGHDT and YYEEEE. Here the CDR3 reads CASSLVGGTNTGELFF. The CDR3 coding sequence is TGTGCCAGCAGCTTGGTGGGAGGGACGAACACCGGGGAGCTGTTTTTT.

A few counts support this clone. Here the CDR3 reads CASRDRLPGSYEQYF. The CDR3 region has the DNA TGTGCCAGCAGGGACCGTCTCCCGGGAAGCTACGAGCAGTACTTC. V gene TRBV6-1 combines with J gene TRBJ2-7, with D perhaps matching TRBD2 (5 bases). Germline V gives CDR1 MNHNS, CDR2 SASEGT. Trimming took off 6 bases at V and 3 bases at J, with 18 bases between the two ends. This CDR3 is 15 amino acids long.

The chain combines TRBV7-8 with TRBJ2-2; 11 positions agree with TRBD2. The CDR3 is 15 residues long. CDR1 is SGHVS, CDR2 FQNEAQ, per germline. V lost 4 bases to trimming and J lost 7 bases; unmatched junction nucleotides: 5. The CDR3 protein is CASSYSGGANGELFF. In nucleotides, the CDR3 is TGTGCCAGCAGCTATAGCGGGGGGGCAAACGGGGAGCTGTTTTTT.

The chain carries TRBV5-1 and TRBJ1-2, with 7 bases lining up with TRBD1. J gave up 4 bases and V 3 bases, and 3 bases lay outside the gene matches. In germline, CDR1 is SGHRS, CDR2 YFSETQ. The CDR3 has 13 amino acids. CDR3 bases: TGCGCCAGCAGCTCCGGGACAGCCTATGGCTACACCTTC. Translated, it gives CASSSGTAYGYTF.

The CDR3 spells CASSPILAGGRKDTQYF. The DNA of the CDR3 is TGCGCCAGCAGCCCCATCCTAGCGGGGGGGCGTAAAGATACGCAGTATTTT. The J gene is TRBJ2-3, the V gene TRBV4-1, with 12 bases that match TRBD2. V gave up 4 bases and J gave up 5 bases; unmatched junction bases: 10. Germline CDR1 and CDR2: MGHRA and YSYEKL. The CDR3 consists of 17 residues.

CDR3 nucleotides: TGCAGCGTTGAAGACGGACAGGGGACGGGGCCCCAGCATTTT. This translates into CSVEDGQGTGPQHF. V usage is TRBV29-1 and J usage is TRBJ1-5; 9 positions agree with TRBD1. The CDR3 consists of 14 residues. Per germline, CDR1 SQVTM and CDR2 ANQGSEA. Germline trimming cut 0 bases from V and 9 bases from J; bases unmatched to any gene: 6.

J is TRBJ1-5 and V is TRBV14, with 10 bases lining up with TRBD1. V was clipped by 1 base and J by 6 bases; unmatched bases: 15. The germline gives CDR1 SGHDN, CDR2 FVKESK. The CDR3 sequence is 19 residues long. This CDR3 is CASSQGYQHDRGLCQPQHF. CDR3 nucleotides: TGTGCCAGCAGCCAAGGATACCAGCATGACAGGGGGCTTTGTCAGCCCCAGCATTTT.

The V gene is TRBV25-1, the J gene TRBJ1-2; no reliable D call. The CDR3 is made up of 14 amino acids. The V gene lost 5 bases and the J gene lost 5 bases, with 15 bases spanning the gap. CDR1 MGHDK and CDR2 SYGVNS come from the germline V gene. CDR3 in amino acids: CASSFGELGYGYTF. CDR3 DNA: TGTGCCAGCAGTTTCGGGGAATTAGGGTATGGCTACACCTTC.

The chain is built from TRBV10-3 and TRBJ2-7; 7 bases line up with TRBD2. This CDR3 spans 14 amino acids. J lost 2 bases, V lost 2 bases, and 3 bases had no gene match. The germline gives CDR1 ENHRY, CDR2 SYGVKD. CDR3: CAISEGLGAYEQYF. For the CDR3, the DNA is TGTGCCATCAGTGAGGGACTAGGAGCCTACGAGCAGTACTTC.

This clone appeared once. This rearrangement joins TRBV7-2 to TRBJ2-1; 9 bases fit TRBD2. With 2 bases clipped from V and 0 bases from J, the junction kept 5 bases outside the gene matches. CDR1 is SGHTA and CDR2 is FQGNSA in the germline V gene. The CDR3 covers 17 residues. CDR3 nucleotide sequence: TGTGCCAGCAGCTTATGGGCGGGGGGGAACTCCTACAATGAGCAGTTCTTC. As protein: CASSLWAGGNSYNEQFF.